This T cell receptor beta chain was sequenced in a study of T cells after yellow fever vaccination. Study-wide context: Preparation of the low-cell-number fractions used SMART-Seq v4 Ultra Low Input. General study points: Faster peaking, at day 5 versus 15, marked a secondary response that was weaker.

Generation of TCR cDNA used 5'RACE template switching (which added a universal primer site and UMIs). TCRdb itself ran the 5' RACE reads through MiXCR, one entry per CDR3 protein. The sample gives 500,000 to 650,000 distinct CDR3 sequences, roughly 17% of which show up once; 15% to 20% is in the top ten. Worth noting for this clonotype: Its antigen is still unknown.

This specimen consisted of PBMCs, obtained around 5 days after the first yellow fever vaccination. The receptor was derived from a man in his late teens or twenties who received the YFV17D yellow fever vaccine.

The CDR3 DNA is TGCAGTGCTAGTCAAGATGCAACTAATGAAAAACTGTTTTTT. Protein product: CSASQDATNEKLFF. The J gene is TRBJ1-4, the V gene TRBV20-1; D call uncertain. Germline V gene lookup returns CDR1 DFQATT and CDR2 SNEGSKA (reference sequence). V was shortened by 3 bases and J by 0 bases, with 8 bases between the two germline ends. This CDR3 has 14 residues.